Shown below are 28 T cell receptor beta chains from a single sample sequenced in a study of blood T cells in healthy people across ages. The second PCR ran about 6 to 12 cycles with a sample-barcoded 5' primer and J-beta primers. TCRdb redid the calling of the 5' RACE reads with MiXCR, one entry per CDR3 protein. The sample lists 1,500,000 or so distinct CDR3 sequences, around 59% seen once, with more than 6% in the top ten. Sequenced material: blood. These receptors originate from a man between 18 and 29 years old in good health.

This chain links TRBV7-9 with TRBJ1-2; D ambiguous. This CDR3 has 13 amino acids. Trimming took 1 base from V and 8 from J, leaving 11 bases between them. Germline CDR1 reads SEHNR; CDR2 reads FQNEAQ (reference sequence). The chain's CDR3 is CASSLVRENGYTF. CDR3 coding DNA: TGTGCCAGCAGCTTAGTACGAGAAAACGGCTACACCTTC.

This chain joins TRBV27 and TRBJ1-6, with D uncertain. Per the germline V gene, CDR1 is MNHEY and CDR2 is SMNVEV (reference sequence). CDR3 length: 15 amino acids. V was clipped by 5 bases and J by 1 base, with 9 bases between them. DNA for the CDR3: TGTGCCAGCAGTAAGAGTTTATCCTATAATTCACCCCTCCACTTT. It encodes CASSKSLSYNSPLHF.

The rearrangement links TRBV11-2 to TRBJ2-5; D unclear. CDR3 length equals 17 residues. The germline V and J ends were trimmed by 5 bases and 3 bases, with 22 bases remaining between them. Germline assignment: CDR1 SGHAT and CDR2 FQNNGV. The CDR3 DNA follows: TGTGCCAGCAGCCGATTGGGTGTATCACGTGTGAAAGAGACCCAGTACTTC. It codes for CASSRLGVSRVKETQYF.

In its sample, this clonotype was seen a few times. Written as DNA, the CDR3 is TGCAGTGCTTCCCGCCAGGACTCCACCTACGAGCAGTACTTC. This gives the protein CSASRQDSTYEQYF. This chain uses TRBV20-1 with TRBJ2-7; D perhaps matches TRBD2 (5 bases). V lost 5 bases and J 2 bases, leaving 16 bases between the germline ends. This CDR3 is 14 amino acids long. Germline CDR1 and CDR2: DFQATT and SNEGSKA (reference sequence).

Details on this clonotype: The junction and the germline gene differ at one end; a read error may be behind it. The J gene is TRBJ2-2, the V gene TRBV15, with 8 positions matching TRBD2. The CDR3 is 13 amino acids. Germline assignment: CDR1 LNHNV and CDR2 YYDKDF (reference sequence). The CDR3 nucleotides read TGTCCTACTAGCGGTAGAAGGGCCGGGGAGCTATTTTTT. The encoded protein is CPTSGRRAGELFF.

The chain recombines TRBV29-1 with TRBJ2-2; 11 nucleotides align to TRBD1. The CDR3 has 15 amino acids. From germline, CDR1 is SQVTM and CDR2 ANQGSEA. The V gene end was trimmed by 7 bases and the J gene end by 6 bases; junction bases not matched to a gene: 10. The CDR3 reads CSAPGTGGVPGELFF. As DNA, the CDR3 is TGCAGCGCTCCCGGGACAGGGGGGGTACCCGGGGAGCTGTTTTTT.

The table lists this clonotype with a few counts. The CDR3 DNA reads TGCGCCAGCAGCCAAGAAGTCCTAGCGGGAACGGATGAGCAGTTCTTC. Translated, it gives CASSQEVLAGTDEQFF. The chain recombines TRBV4-3 with TRBJ2-1; 9 bases line up with TRBD2. Germline CDR1 reads LGHNA; CDR2 reads YSLEER. V dropped 0 bases and J dropped 8; count of bases not matched to a gene: 8. The CDR3 extends over 16 amino acids.

This clonotype has just a few counts. A much bigger clone sits one base away, suggesting this may be a read error. The rearrangement joins TRBV9 to TRBJ2-5; D is ambiguous. Germline-derived CDR1 and CDR2 are SGDLS and YYNGEE. The V gene lost 4 bases and the J gene lost 3 bases, with 4 bases spanning the gap. CDR3 length: 11 amino acids. The CDR3 reads CASSTKETQYF. The CDR3 DNA sequence: TGTGCCAGCAGCACCAAAGAGACCCAGTACTTC.

The V and J genes are TRBV28 and TRBJ1-5; D possibly corresponds to TRBD1 (5 bases). CDR3 size: 17 residues. The germline gives CDR1 MDHEN, CDR2 SYDVKM. Trimming stripped 2 bases from V and 4 bases from J, with 18 bases between. The CDR3 region has the DNA TGTGCCAGCAGTTTACCGGGACCCGAACTCAGGAATCAGCCCCAGCATTTT. As protein: CASSLPGPELRNQPQHF.

The rearrangement joins TRBV20-1 to TRBJ2-5, with a tentative D call TRBD2 (5 bases). The V end was cut by 0 bases, the J end by 11 bases, with 16 bases between. This CDR3 is built from 13 residues. The germline CDR1 and CDR2 sequences are DFQATT and SNEGSKA (reference sequence). The CDR3 is CSARDLTPWEQYF. The CDR3 DNA follows: TGCAGTGCTAGAGATTTGACTCCTTGGGAGCAGTACTTC.

V is TRBV7-9 and J is TRBJ2-4, with D perhaps TRBD1 (6 bases). Judging by the DNA end, TRBJ2-7 fits better; the J call may be wrong. Per the germline V gene, CDR1 is SEHNR and CDR2 is FQNEAQ (reference sequence). The CDR3 covers 14 residues. The CDR3 coding sequence is TGTGCCAGCAGCCCGGGGATTACAGGGCACGAGCAGTACTTC. As protein: CASSPGITGHEQYF.

This clonotype showed up just a few times. The chain combines TRBV9 with TRBJ2-1; 13 nucleotides match TRBD2. The J call is uncertain, as TRBJ2-7 better fits the DNA end. The CDR3 consists of 15 residues. The germline CDR1 and CDR2 sequences are SGDLS and YYNGEE. CDR3 in DNA: TGTGCCAGCAGCGCCGGACTAGCGGGAGTTAATGAGCAGTACTTC. The encoded protein is CASSAGLAGVNEQYF.

The gene calls are TRBV20-1 and TRBJ2-1, with TRBD2 identical over 10 bases. The J segment lost 0 bases and the V segment lost 1 base, leaving 12 bases of the junction unmatched. Germline V gene sequence: CDR1 DFQATT, CDR2 SNEGSKA (reference sequence). CDR3 length: 19 residues. The CDR3 nucleotides are TGCAGTGCTAGAGTTGGTAGCGGGGGGTCCTTGAGCTCCTACAATGAGCAGTTCTTC. Amino acid sequence: CSARVGSGGSLSSYNEQFF.

The gene calls are TRBV28 and TRBJ2-5; D tentatively fits TRBD1 or TRBD2 (5 bases each). The J call may be incorrect, as the DNA end agrees better with TRBJ2-7. Germline assignment: CDR1 MDHEN and CDR2 SYDVKM. This CDR3 spans 13 amino acids. The CDR3 DNA sequence: TGTGCCAGCAGTTTTTTTTGGGGGTACGAGCAGTACTTC. Translating gives CASSFFWGYEQYF.

This sequence joins TRBV13 and TRBJ2-7; the D call may be TRBD1 or TRBD2 (5 bases each). The V gene's germline CDR1 is PRHDT and CDR2 FYEKMQ (reference sequence). The CDR3 covers 16 residues. The V end was cut by 4 bases, the J end by 0 bases, with 16 bases between. The chain's CDR3 is CASSSSGTGSSYEQYF. CDR3 coding DNA: TGTGCCAGCAGCTCCTCCGGGACGGGCAGCTCCTACGAGCAGTACTTC.

This clonotype was observed a handful of times. The rearrangement joins TRBV28 to TRBJ2-7; D is unclear. CDR3 length: 12 residues. V shed 3 bases and J shed 6 bases, with 9 bases lying between them. CDR1 MDHEN and CDR2 SYDVKM come from the germline V gene. The CDR3 sequence is CASSFWGPEQYF. In DNA, the CDR3 is TGTGCCAGCAGTTTCTGGGGTCCCGAGCAGTACTTC.

The chain has TRBV4-1 and TRBJ2-1, with D possibly matching TRBD2 (7 bases). The V end lost 3 bases, the J end lost 5 bases, and 23 bases lay between the germline ends. This CDR3 has 18 residues. Germline CDR1 and CDR2: MGHRA and YSYEKL. CDR3 DNA: TGCGCCAGCAGCCATCCGGATGTTTCGGCGGGGGCCAACAATGAGCAGTTCTTC. Amino acid sequence: CASSHPDVSAGANNEQFF.

This clonotype appeared a few times. The genes are TRBV12-3 or TRBV12-4 and TRBJ2-7, with D tentatively TRBD1 (6 bases). V gave up 6 bases and J gave up 2 bases, with 14 bases separating them. The CDR3 is made up of 14 amino acids. CDR3 amino acids: CASSLDRSTYEQYF. As DNA, the CDR3 is TGTGCCAGCAGCCTTGACAGGTCCACCTACGAGCAGTACTTC.

This clonotype was counted at least ten times. The gene calls are TRBV27 and TRBJ1-5; 7 nucleotides agree with TRBD1. Unmatched junction bases numbered 7, after V lost 5 bases and J lost 6 bases. This CDR3 spans 14 amino acids. Germline-derived CDR1 and CDR2 are MNHEY and SMNVEV (reference sequence). CDR3 sequence (DNA): TGTGCCAGCAGTGGACAGGCCCCAGGTCAGCCCCAGCATTTT. It is translated as CASSGQAPGQPQHF.

The V call is TRBV29-1, the J call TRBJ2-7; 7 nucleotides match TRBD1. The closer fit of TRBJ2-5 to the DNA end suggests the J call may be wrong. The CDR3 is made up of 13 amino acids. In germline, CDR1 is SQVTM, CDR2 ANQGSEA. The DNA for the CDR3 is TGCAGCGTTGCCCGACAGGGACAAGAGACCCAGTACTTC. Translating it yields CSVARQGQETQYF.

This clonotype was counted between two and nine times. DNA for the CDR3: TGTGCCAGCAGGACAGGGGGGGGGAACACTGAAGCTTTCTTT. Its protein is CASRTGGGNTEAFF. The chain employs TRBV6-5 and TRBJ1-1; TRBD1 matches 9 bases. The CDR3 sequence is 14 residues long. CDR1 is MNHEY and CDR2 is SVGAGI in the germline V gene. Unmatched junction bases numbered 3, after V lost 6 bases and J lost 1 base.

The chain carries TRBV7-9 and TRBJ2-7, with D perhaps TRBD1 (6 bases). V lost 4 bases and J 0 bases, leaving 19 bases between the germline ends. CDR1 and CDR2 (germline): SEHNR, FQNEAQ (reference sequence). The CDR3 is 17 residues long. DNA for the CDR3: TGTGCCAGCAGCTCCTCTGACAGGTCCCTGAGCTCCTACGAGCAGTACTTC. Amino acid sequence: CASSSSDRSLSSYEQYF. The full variable domain, rest sourced from reference TRBV7-9 and TRBJ2-7, is DTGVSQNPRHKITKRGQNVTFRCDPISEHNRLYWYRQTLGQGPEFLTYFQNEAQLEKSRLLSDRFSAERPKGSFSTLEIQRTEQGDSAMYLCASSSSDRSLSSYEQYFGPGTRLTVT.

The V and J genes are TRBV11-2 and TRBJ1-2; D is undetermined. Germline CDR1 reads SGHAT; CDR2 reads FQNNGV. The CDR3 has 12 amino acids. V gave up 2 bases and J gave up 8 bases, with 9 bases separating them. The DNA for the CDR3 is TGTGCCAGCAGCTTAAGGGTCGTCGGCTACACCTTC. This sequence encodes CASSLRVVGYTF.

This clonotype was observed a few times. The chain uses TRBV20-1 and TRBJ2-5; the D gene is possibly TRBD2 (6 bases). From germline, CDR1 is DFQATT and CDR2 SNEGSKA (reference sequence). With 6 bases removed from V and 4 bases from J, the gap between germline ends came to 15 bases. The CDR3 extends over 13 amino acids. The CDR3 DNA is TGCAGTGCGAGGGACTGGGGCGTAGAGACCCAGTACTTC. Its translation is CSARDWGVETQYF.

Written as DNA, the CDR3 is TGCGCCAGCAGCTTCGAGCGGAAATACGAGCAGTACTTC. This translates into CASSFERKYEQYF. This sequence joins TRBV5-1 and TRBJ2-7, with D tentatively TRBD2 (5 bases). The ends were cut back, 2 bases at V and 4 bases at J, with 10 bases in the middle. CDR3 length equals 13 residues. Germline V CDR1 and CDR2: SGHRS, YFSETQ.

There are a few counts of this clonotype. The chain carries TRBV25-1 and TRBJ2-6; TRBD2 aligns across 7 bases. Trimming at V came to 3 bases and at J to 2 bases, leaving 4 bases not matched to a gene. Germline V gene lookup returns CDR1 MGHDK and CDR2 SYGVNS. The CDR3 loop spans 16 amino acids. The CDR3 is CASSDWGGPGANVLTF. The CDR3 nucleotides are TGTGCCAGCAGTGACTGGGGGGGTCCTGGGGCCAACGTCCTGACTTTC.

This clonotype was picked up a small number of times. The chain employs TRBV7-9 and TRBJ1-1; D is perhaps TRBD1 (6 bases). The CDR3 length is 12 residues. V shed 5 bases and J shed 5 bases, with 9 bases lying between them. CDR1 SEHNR and CDR2 FQNEAQ come from the germline V gene (reference sequence). The CDR3 is CASSAGETEAFF. The CDR3 DNA follows: TGTGCCAGCAGCGCAGGGGAAACTGAAGCTTTCTTT.

The chain recombines TRBV21-1 with TRBJ1-1; the table's D call TRBD1 went unverified against the DNA. TRBV21-1 is a pseudogene segment. The CDR3 totals 14 residues. The CDR3 sequence: CASSNKAGGTEAFF. The CDR3 DNA reads as TGTGCCAGCAGCAATAAGGCAGGGGGCACTGAAGCTTTCTTT.